The clone carrying this TCR beta chain occurred many times. Its antigen is unknown. From the germline J gene comes the end of the CDR3, since the read stops 3 residues before it. Assay used: immunoSEQ multiplex PCR; TCRdb lists only in-frame clones, some missing. The data show roughly 43,000 clones, with none appearing a single time. This record belongs to a study of T cell clonality in common variable immunodeficiency. Regarding the study as a whole: Fewer deletions and N-nucleotide insertions were reportedly seen in common variable immunodeficiency TCR beta sequences. The cause of increased CVID clonality remains unclear without subpopulation sequencing.

The CDR3 loop spans 14 amino acids. V lost 6 bases and J lost 0, with 8 bases in between. Germline CDR1 reads KGHSH; CDR2 reads LQKENI. Specimen: peripheral blood mononuclear cells. The origin of this receptor is a person aged 18-70 years in good health. V is TRBV18 and J is TRBJ1-4; D unresolved. CDR3 DNA, as far as it was read: TGTGCCAGCTCTTATCGTGCAACTAATGAAAAA. It encodes CASSYRATNEK. The whole CDR3 sequence is CASSYRATNEKLFF.